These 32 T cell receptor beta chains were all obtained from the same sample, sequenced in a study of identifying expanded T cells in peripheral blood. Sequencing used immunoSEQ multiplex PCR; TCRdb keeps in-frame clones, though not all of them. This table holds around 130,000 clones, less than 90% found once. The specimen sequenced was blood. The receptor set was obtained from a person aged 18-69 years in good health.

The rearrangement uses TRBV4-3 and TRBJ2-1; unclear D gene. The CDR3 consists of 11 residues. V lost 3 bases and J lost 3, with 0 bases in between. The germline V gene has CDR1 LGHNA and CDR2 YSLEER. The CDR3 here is CASSHYNEQFF. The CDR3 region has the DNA TGCGCCAGCAGCCACTACAATGAGCAGTTCTTC.

The CDR3 is CASIRDGPVYALGTEAFF. As DNA, the CDR3 is TGTGCCAGTATACGGGACGGACCAGTATACGCTTTGGGCACTGAAGCTTTCTTT. The rearrangement joins TRBV19 to TRBJ1-1; the D gene is possibly TRBD1 (5 bases). Germline assignment: CDR1 LNHDA and CDR2 SQIVND (reference sequence). The CDR3 covers 18 residues. Trimming stripped 7 bases from V and 4 bases from J, with 28 bases between.

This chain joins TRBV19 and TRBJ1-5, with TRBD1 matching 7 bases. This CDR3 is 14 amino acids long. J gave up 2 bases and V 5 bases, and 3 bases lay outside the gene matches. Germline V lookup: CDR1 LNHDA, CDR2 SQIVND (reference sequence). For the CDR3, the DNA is TGTGCCAGTAGTTTCGACAGGGGCAATCAGCCCCAGCATTTT. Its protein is CASSFDRGNQPQHF. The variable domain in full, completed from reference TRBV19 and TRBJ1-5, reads DGGITQSPKYLFRKEGQNVTLSCEQNLNHDAMYWYRQDPGQGLRLIYYSQIVNDFQKGDIAEGYSVSREKKESFPLTVTSAQKNPTAFYLCASSFDRGNQPQHFGDGTRLSIL.

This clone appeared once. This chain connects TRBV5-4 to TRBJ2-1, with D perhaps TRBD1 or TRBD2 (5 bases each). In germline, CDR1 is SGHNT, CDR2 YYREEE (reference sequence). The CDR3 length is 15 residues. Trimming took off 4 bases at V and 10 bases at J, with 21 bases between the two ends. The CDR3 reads CASSPWGPSFGEQFF. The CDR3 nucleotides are TGTGCCAGCAGCCCGTGGGGACCCAGTTTCGGGGAGCAGTTCTTC.

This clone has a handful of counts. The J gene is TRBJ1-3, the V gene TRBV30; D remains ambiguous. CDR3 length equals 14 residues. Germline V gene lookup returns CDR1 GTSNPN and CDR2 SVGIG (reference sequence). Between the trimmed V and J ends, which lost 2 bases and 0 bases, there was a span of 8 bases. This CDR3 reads CAWSPQISGNTIYF. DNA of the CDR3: TGTGCCTGGAGTCCGCAGATCTCTGGAAACACCATATATTTT.

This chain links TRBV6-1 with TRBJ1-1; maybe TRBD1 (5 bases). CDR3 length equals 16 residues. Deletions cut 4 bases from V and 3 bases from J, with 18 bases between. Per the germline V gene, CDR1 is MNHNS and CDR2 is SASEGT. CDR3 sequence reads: CASSALRSGGDTEAFF. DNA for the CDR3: TGTGCCAGCAGTGCGCTCAGGAGCGGAGGGGACACTGAAGCTTTCTTT.

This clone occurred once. The DNA for the CDR3 is TGCGCCAGCAGCCAAGATTTTGGGGACTACAATGAGCAGTTCTTC. Encoded protein: CASSQDFGDYNEQFF. The V call is TRBV4-3, the J call TRBJ2-1; D is undetermined. V lost 0 bases and J 3 bases, leaving 9 bases between the germline ends. The CDR3 has 15 residues. CDR1 is LGHNA, CDR2 YSLEER, per germline.

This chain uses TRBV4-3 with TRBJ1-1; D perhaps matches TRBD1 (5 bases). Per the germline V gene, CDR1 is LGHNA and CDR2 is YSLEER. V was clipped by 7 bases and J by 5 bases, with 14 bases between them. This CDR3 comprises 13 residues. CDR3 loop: CASTKQWGTEAFF. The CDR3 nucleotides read TGCGCCAGCACCAAGCAATGGGGGACTGAAGCTTTCTTT.

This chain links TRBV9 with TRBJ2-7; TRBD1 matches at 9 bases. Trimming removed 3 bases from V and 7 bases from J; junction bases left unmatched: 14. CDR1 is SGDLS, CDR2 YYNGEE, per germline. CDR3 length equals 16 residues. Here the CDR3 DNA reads TGTGCCAGCAGCGAAACAACAGGGGGCCTGAGAGGGGAGCAGTACTTC. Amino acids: CASSETTGGLRGEQYF.

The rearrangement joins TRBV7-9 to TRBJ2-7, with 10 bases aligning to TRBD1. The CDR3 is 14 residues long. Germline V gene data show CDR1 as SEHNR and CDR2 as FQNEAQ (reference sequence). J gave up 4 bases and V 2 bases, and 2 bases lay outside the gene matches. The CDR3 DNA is TGTGCCAGCAGCTTACGGGACAGGGGTTACGAGCAGTACTTC. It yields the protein CASSLRDRGYEQYF. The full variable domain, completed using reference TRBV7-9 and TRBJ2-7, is DTGVSQNPRHKITKRGQNVTFRCDPISEHNRLYWYRQTLGQGPEFLTYFQNEAQLEKSRLLSDRFSAERPKGSFSTLEIQRTEQGDSAMYLCASSLRDRGYEQYFGPGTRLTVT.

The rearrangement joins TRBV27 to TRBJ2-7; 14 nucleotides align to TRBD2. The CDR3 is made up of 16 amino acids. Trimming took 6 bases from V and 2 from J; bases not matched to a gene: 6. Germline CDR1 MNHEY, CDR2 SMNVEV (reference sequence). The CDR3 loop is CASSLGLAGATYEQYF. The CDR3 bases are TGTGCCAGCAGCCTGGGACTAGCGGGAGCGACCTACGAGCAGTACTTC.

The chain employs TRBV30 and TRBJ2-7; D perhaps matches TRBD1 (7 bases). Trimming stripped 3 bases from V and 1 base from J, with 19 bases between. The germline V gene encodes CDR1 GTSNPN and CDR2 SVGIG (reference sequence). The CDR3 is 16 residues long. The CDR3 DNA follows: TGTGCCTGGAGCGGGGGCGCTCCGGGACAGTCCTACGAGCAGTACTTC. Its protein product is CAWSGGAPGQSYEQYF.

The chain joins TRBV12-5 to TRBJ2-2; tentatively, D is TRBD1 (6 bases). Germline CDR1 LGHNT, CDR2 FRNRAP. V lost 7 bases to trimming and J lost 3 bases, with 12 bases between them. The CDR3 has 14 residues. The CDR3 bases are TGTGCTAGTGCCGCCACAGGGTACACCGGGGAGCTGTTTTTT. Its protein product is CASAATGYTGELFF.

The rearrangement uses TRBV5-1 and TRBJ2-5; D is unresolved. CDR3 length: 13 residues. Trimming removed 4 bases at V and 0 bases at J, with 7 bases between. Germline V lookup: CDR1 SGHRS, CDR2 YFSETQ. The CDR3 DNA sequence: TGCGCCAGCAGCGCCCGGGACCAAGAGACCCAGTACTTC. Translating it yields CASSARDQETQYF.

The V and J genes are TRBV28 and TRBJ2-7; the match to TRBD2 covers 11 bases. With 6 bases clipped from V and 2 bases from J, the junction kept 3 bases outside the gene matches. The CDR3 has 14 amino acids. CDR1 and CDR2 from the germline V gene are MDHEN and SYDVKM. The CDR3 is CASRRLAGTYEQYF. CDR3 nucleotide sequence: TGTGCCAGCAGGAGACTAGCGGGGACCTACGAGCAGTACTTC.

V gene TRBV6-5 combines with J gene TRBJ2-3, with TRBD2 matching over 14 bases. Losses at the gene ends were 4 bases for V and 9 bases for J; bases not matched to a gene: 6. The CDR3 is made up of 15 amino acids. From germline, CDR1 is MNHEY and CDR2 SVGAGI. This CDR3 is CASSSSGTSGGTQYF. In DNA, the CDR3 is TGTGCCAGCAGTTCGTCCGGGACTAGCGGGGGAACGCAGTATTTT.

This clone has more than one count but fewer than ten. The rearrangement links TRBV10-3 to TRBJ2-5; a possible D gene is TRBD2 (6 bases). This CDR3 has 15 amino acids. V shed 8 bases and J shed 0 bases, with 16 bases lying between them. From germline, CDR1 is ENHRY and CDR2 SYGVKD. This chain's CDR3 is CAIRGDGGYQETQYF. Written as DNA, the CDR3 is TGTGCCATCCGTGGGGACGGAGGGTACCAAGAGACCCAGTACTTC.

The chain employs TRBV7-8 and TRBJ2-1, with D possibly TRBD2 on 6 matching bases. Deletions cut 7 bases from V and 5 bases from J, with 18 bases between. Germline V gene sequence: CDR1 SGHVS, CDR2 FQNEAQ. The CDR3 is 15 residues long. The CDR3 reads CASTPSAGFDNEQFF. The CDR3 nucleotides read TGTGCCAGCACCCCCTCGGCGGGATTCGACAATGAGCAGTTCTTC.

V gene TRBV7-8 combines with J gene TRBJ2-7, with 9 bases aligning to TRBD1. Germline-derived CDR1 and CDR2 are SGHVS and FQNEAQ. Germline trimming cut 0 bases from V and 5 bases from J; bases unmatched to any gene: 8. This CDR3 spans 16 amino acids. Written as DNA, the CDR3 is TGTGCCAGCAGCTTAGCGTTGAGGACAGGGGTCGACGAGCAGTACTTC. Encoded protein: CASSLALRTGVDEQYF.

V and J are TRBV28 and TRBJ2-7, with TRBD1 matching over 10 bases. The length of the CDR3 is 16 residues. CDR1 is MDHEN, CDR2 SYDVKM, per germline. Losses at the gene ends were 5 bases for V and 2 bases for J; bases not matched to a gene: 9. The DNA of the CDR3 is TGTGCCAGCAGTACCTCCGGGACAGGGGCTACCTACGAGCAGTACTTC. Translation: CASSTSGTGATYEQYF.

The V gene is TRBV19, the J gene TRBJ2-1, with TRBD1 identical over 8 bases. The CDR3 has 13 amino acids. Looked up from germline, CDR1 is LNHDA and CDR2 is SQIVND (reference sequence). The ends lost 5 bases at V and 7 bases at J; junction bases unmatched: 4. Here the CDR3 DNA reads TGTGCCAGTAGTGGCCAGGGGGCGAATGAGCAGTTCTTC. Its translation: CASSGQGANEQFF.

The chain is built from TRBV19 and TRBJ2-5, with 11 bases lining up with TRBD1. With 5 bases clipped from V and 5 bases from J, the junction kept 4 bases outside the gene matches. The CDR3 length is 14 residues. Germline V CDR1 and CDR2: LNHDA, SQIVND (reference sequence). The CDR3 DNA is TGTGCCAGTAGTCCGGACAGGGGGCGGGAGACCCAGTACTTC. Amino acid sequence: CASSPDRGRETQYF. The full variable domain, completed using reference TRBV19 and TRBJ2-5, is DGGITQSPKYLFRKEGQNVTLSCEQNLNHDAMYWYRQDPGQGLRLIYYSQIVNDFQKGDIAEGYSVSREKKESFPLTVTSAQKNPTAFYLCASSPDRGRETQYFGPGTRLLVL.

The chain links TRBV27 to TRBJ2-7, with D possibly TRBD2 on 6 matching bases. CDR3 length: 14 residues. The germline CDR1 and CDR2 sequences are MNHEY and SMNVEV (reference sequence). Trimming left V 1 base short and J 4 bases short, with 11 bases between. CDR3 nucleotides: TGTGCCAGCAGTTTATACGGGGGTGGTTACGAGCAGTACTTC. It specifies CASSLYGGGYEQYF.

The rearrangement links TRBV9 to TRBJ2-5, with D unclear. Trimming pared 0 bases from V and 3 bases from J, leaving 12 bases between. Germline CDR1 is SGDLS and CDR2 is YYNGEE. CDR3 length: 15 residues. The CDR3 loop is CASSVAREWEETQYF. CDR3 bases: TGTGCCAGCAGCGTAGCAAGGGAATGGGAAGAGACCCAGTACTTC.

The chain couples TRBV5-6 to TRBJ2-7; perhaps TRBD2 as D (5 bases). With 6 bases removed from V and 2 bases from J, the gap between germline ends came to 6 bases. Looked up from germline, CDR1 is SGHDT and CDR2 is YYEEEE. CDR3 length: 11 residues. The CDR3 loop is CASKRAYEQYF. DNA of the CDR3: TGTGCCAGCAAGAGGGCCTACGAGCAGTACTTC.

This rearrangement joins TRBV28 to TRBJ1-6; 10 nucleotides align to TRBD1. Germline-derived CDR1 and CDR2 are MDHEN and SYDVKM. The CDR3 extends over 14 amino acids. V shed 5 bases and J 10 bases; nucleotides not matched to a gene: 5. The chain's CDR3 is CASSEGTGVSPLHF. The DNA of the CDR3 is TGTGCCAGCAGTGAGGGGACAGGGGTCTCACCCCTCCACTTT. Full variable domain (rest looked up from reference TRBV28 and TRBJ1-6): DVKVTQSSRYLVKRTGEKVFLECVQDMDHENMFWYRQDPGLGLRLIYFSYDVKMKEKGDIPEGYSVSREKKERFSLILESASTNQTSMYLCASSEGTGVSPLHFGNGTRLTVT.

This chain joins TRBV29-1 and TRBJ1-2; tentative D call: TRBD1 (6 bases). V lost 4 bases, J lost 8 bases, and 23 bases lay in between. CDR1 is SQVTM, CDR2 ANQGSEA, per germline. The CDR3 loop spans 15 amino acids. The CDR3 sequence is CSVGNEQGKAEGYTF. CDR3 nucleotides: TGCAGCGTTGGTAATGAACAGGGTAAGGCTGAAGGCTACACCTTC.

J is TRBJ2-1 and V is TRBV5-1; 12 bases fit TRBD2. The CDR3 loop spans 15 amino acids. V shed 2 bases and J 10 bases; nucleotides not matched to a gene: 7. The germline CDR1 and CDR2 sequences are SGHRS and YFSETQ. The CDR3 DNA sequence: TGCGCCAGCAGCTTTGAGACTAGCGGGGGAGCGGAGCAGTTCTTC. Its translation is CASSFETSGGAEQFF.

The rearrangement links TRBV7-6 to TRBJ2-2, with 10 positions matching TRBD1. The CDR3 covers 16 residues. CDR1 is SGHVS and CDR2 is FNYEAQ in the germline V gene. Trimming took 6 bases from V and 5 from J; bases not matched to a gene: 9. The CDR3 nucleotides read TGTGCCAGCAGAAAGACAGGGGGCGTGGAGACCGGGGAGCTGTTTTTT. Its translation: CASRKTGGVETGELFF.

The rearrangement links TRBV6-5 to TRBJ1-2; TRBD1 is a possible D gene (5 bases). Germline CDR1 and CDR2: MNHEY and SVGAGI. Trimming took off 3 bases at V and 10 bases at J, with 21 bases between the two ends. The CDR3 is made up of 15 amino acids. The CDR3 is CASSYYGREGNAYTF. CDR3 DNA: TGTGCCAGCAGTTATTATGGCAGGGAAGGAAATGCCTACACCTTC.

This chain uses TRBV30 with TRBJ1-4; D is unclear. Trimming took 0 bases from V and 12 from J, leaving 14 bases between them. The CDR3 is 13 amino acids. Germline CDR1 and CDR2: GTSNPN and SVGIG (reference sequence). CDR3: CAWSVDAARQLFF. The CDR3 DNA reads TGTGCCTGGAGTGTAGACGCGGCGAGACAACTGTTTTTT. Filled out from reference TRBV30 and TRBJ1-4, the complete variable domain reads SQTIHQWPATLVQPVGSPLSLECTVEGTSNPNLYWYRQAAGRGLQLLFYSVGIGQISSEVPQNLSASRPQDRQFILSSKKLLLSDSGFYLCAWSVDAARQLFFGSGTQLSVL.

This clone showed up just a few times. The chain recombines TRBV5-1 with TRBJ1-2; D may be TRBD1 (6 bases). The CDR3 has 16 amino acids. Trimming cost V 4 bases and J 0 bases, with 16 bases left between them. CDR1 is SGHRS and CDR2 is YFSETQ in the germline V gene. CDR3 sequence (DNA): TGCGCCAGCAGCCCGGAGGGGGGGATAGCTAACTATGGCTACACCTTC. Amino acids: CASSPEGGIANYGYTF.